This is a list of T cell receptor beta chains from one sample in a study of CD8+ T cells in alopecia areata. Clones were sequenced by immunoSEQ multiplex PCR, and TCRdb holds only the in-frame ones, with some missing. Found here are roughly 170,000 clones, roughly three fifths of them singletons; the top ten hold around 12%. The source material was CD8+ T cells sorted from blood, sampled at week 24, from a patient treated with tofacitinib. The receptors shown here come from a human donor with alopecia areata. Both conserved end residues are part of each CDR3. D genes are given only for firm matches. Expanded clones are given a class, and other clones once, few, many or no size at all.

TRBV7-9	.	TRBJ1-1	.	CASRGEGEATEAFF	TGTGCCAGCAGGGGAGAGGGAGAGGCCACTGAAGCTTTCTTT
TRBV10-3	.	TRBJ2-5	.	CAISERGAENQTQYF	TGTGCCATCAGTGAAAGGGGGGCTGAGAATCAGACCCAGTACTTC
TRBV13	.	TRBJ1-1	.	CASSNTRAERWTEAFF	TGTGCCAGCAGCAATACGAGGGCAGAGCGGTGGACTGAAGCTTTCTTT
TRBV7-9	once	TRBJ2-3	TRBD2	CASSLELLAGIPTDTQYF	TGTGCCAGCAGCCTTGAGCTCCTAGCGGGGATACCCACAGATACGCAGTATTTT
TRBV12-5	.	TRBJ2-3	TRBD2	CASGLDYSGVAGDTQYF	TGTGCTAGTGGTTTGGATTACAGCGGGGTTGCAGGAGATACGCAGTATTTT
TRBV7-8	few	TRBJ2-1	TRBD2	CASTERGGQNNEQFF	TGTGCCAGTACCGAGCGGGGGGGCCAGAACAATGAGCAGTTCTTC
TRBV27	.	TRBJ1-2	TRBD1	CASSLKGQSRYTF	TGTGCCAGCAGTTTAAAGGGACAGTCTCGATACACCTTC
TRBV28	few	TRBJ2-5	.	CASSTPDSPTMQTQYF	TGTGCCAGCAGTACTCCTGACAGCCCCACGATGCAGACCCAGTACTTC
TRBV5-1	few	TRBJ2-7	.	CASSTDSYEQYF	TGCGCCAGCAGTACAGATTCCTACGAGCAGTACTTC
TRBV23-1	.	TRBJ2-5	TRBD2	CASSQWKCGGQHSVETQYF	TGCGCCAGCAGTCAATGGAAGTGCGGGGGGCAACACTCTGTGGAGACCCAGTACTTC
TRBV4-1	.	TRBJ2-1	.	CASSRGAPEQFF	TGCGCCAGCAGCCGGGGGGCTCCTGAGCAGTTCTTC
TRBV30	.	TRBJ2-7	.	CAYSESYEQYF	TGTGCCTACTCCGAATCCTACGAGCAGTACTTC
TRBV12-5	few	TRBJ1-1	.	CASGLDEAFF	TGTGCTAGTGGTTTGGACGAAGCTTTCTTT
TRBV29-1	.	TRBJ2-1	TRBD2	CSVGLAGRGEQFF	TGCAGCGTTGGACTAGCGGGGAGGGGTGAGCAGTTCTTC
TRBV29-1	few	TRBJ1-1	.	CSVRGGNTEAFF	TGCAGCGTTAGAGGAGGGAACACTGAAGCTTTCTTT
TRBV2	.	TRBJ1-5	TRBD1	CASRETGGGNQPQHF	TGTGCCAGCAGGGAAACAGGGGGCGGCAATCAGCCCCAGCATTTT
TRBV30	few	TRBJ2-5	TRBD2	CAWSAMTSSETQYF	TGTGCCTGGAGTGCCATGACTAGCTCGGAGACCCAGTACTTC
TRBV5-1	once	TRBJ2-5	TRBD1	CASSSGQGDAEEETQYF	TGCGCCAGCAGCTCGGGACAGGGGGATGCTGAGGAAGAGACCCAGTACTTC
TRBV7-9	.	TRBJ2-2	.	CASSLATRAGELFF	TGTGCCAGCAGCTTAGCGACGAGGGCCGGGGAGCTGTTTTTT
TRBV2	.	TRBJ1-5	.	CASSVQRNQPQHF	TGTGCCAGCAGTGTACAGAGGAATCAGCCCCAGCATTTT
TRBV15	.	TRBJ1-5	.	CATSRKPKGTSNQPQHF	TGTGCCACCAGCAGAAAGCCTAAGGGGACTAGCAATCAGCCCCAGCATTTT
TRBV27	.	TRBJ2-7	.	CASSPGFPYEQYF	TGTGCCAGCAGTCCGGGGTTTCCCTACGAGCAGTACTTC
TRBV15	.	TRBJ2-5	TRBD1	CATSSDRGYQETQYF	TGTGCCACCAGCTCGGACAGGGGATATCAAGAGACCCAGTACTTC
TRBV27	.	TRBJ2-3	.	CASSLWPAEGRDTQYF	TGTGCCAGCAGTTTGTGGCCGGCCGAAGGCAGAGATACGCAGTATTTT
TRBV13	.	TRBJ2-3	.	CASSALDISTDTQYF	TGTGCCAGCAGCGCGCTGGACATAAGCACAGATACGCAGTATTTT
TRBV7-6	.	TRBJ1-4	.	CASSLRQNEKLFF	TGTGCCAGCAGCCTACGACAGAATGAAAAACTGTTTTTT
TRBV7-9	few	TRBJ2-7	.	CASSFNYEQYF	TGTGCCAGCAGCTTCAACTACGAGCAGTACTTC
TRBV30	few	TRBJ1-1	TRBD1	CAWSVRRGQAMNTEAFF	TGTGCCTGGAGTGTACGCAGGGGGCAGGCGATGAACACTGAAGCTTTCTTT
TRBV15	.	TRBJ1-5	.	CATSRDRQSNQPQHF	TGTGCCACCAGCAGAGATCGACAGAGCAATCAGCCCCAGCATTTT
TRBV30	.	TRBJ1-1	.	CAWSAGNTEAFF	TGTGCCTGGAGTGCAGGGAACACTGAAGCTTTCTTT
TRBV7-9	.	TRBJ2-1	TRBD1	CASRDRYNEQFF	TGTGCCAGCAGGGACAGGTACAATGAGCAGTTCTTC
TRBV9	.	TRBJ1-6	TRBD1	CASSTGQENSPLHF	TGTGCCAGCAGCACGGGACAGGAAAATTCACCCCTCCACTTT
TRBV6-5	.	TRBJ1-2	.	CASTPGGVSGYTF	TGTGCCAGCACCCCAGGTGGGGTGAGTGGCTACACCTTC
TRBV29-1	few	TRBJ2-3	TRBD2	CSGGTSGTSTDTQYF	TGCAGCGGTGGGACTAGCGGGACCAGCACAGATACGCAGTATTTT
TRBV4-1	.	TRBJ2-3	.	CASSQEEVSRHDTQYF	TGCGCCAGCAGCCAAGAGGAAGTGAGCCGGCATGATACGCAGTATTTT
TRBV6-6	.	TRBJ1-2	.	CASSYGGLYGYTF	TGTGCCAGCAGTTACGGGGGCCTCTATGGCTACACCTTC
TRBV9	.	TRBJ2-3	.	CASSAGDGGLITQYF	TGTGCCAGCAGTGCAGGAGATGGGGGGTTGATTACGCAGTATTTT
TRBV4-1	.	TRBJ2-7	.	CASSQVYLGSYEQYF	TGCGCCAGCAGCCAAGTCTATCTGGGGTCCTACGAGCAGTACTTC
TRBV2	.	TRBJ2-1	TRBD1	CASTQAGQGANEQFF	TGTGCCAGCACCCAGGCGGGACAGGGGGCCAATGAGCAGTTCTTC
TRBV27	.	TRBJ1-5	TRBD1	CASSLGPLTGDPQHF	TGTGCCAGCAGTTTAGGGCCGCTTACAGGGGACCCCCAGCATTTT
TRBV29-1	.	TRBJ1-2	TRBD1	CSVYLDRVDGYTF	TGCAGCGTTTACTTGGACAGGGTGGATGGCTACACCTTC
TRBV27	.	TRBJ2-7	TRBD1	CASSTQFSIPGQGGPYEQYF	TGTGCCAGCAGCACTCAGTTTTCAATCCCGGGACAGGGAGGTCCCTACGAGCAGTACTTC
TRBV4-2	.	TRBJ2-1	TRBD2	CASSPLGGGAPKYNEQFF	TGTGCCAGCAGTCCTCTGGGCGGGGGGGCCCCAAAATACAATGAGCAGTTCTTC
TRBV13	.	TRBJ1-1	.	CASSRGTGNEAFF	TGTGCCAGCAGCCGTGGAACAGGGAACGAGGCTTTCTTT
TRBV27	.	TRBJ1-1	.	CASSLRTENTEAFF	TGTGCCAGCAGTCTCCGGACCGAGAACACTGAAGCTTTCTTT
TRBV15	.	TRBJ1-2	.	CATTASVNYGYTF	TGTGCCACGACCGCTTCTGTTAACTATGGCTACACCTTC
TRBV4-1	once	TRBJ2-7	.	CASSQVWSYEQYF	TGCGCCAGCAGCCAAGTTTGGAGCTACGAGCAGTACTTC
TRBV7-9	.	TRBJ2-7	.	CASSLGYNEQYF	TGTGCCAGCAGCTTAGGATACAACGAGCAGTACTTC
TRBV4-1	few	TRBJ2-3	TRBD2	CASSQDQVAGLTDTQYF	TGCGCCAGCAGCCAAGATCAAGTAGCGGGACTCACAGATACGCAGTATTTT
TRBV9	few	TRBJ2-2	.	CASSVSGITGELFF	TGTGCCAGCAGCGTATCAGGTATCACCGGGGAGCTGTTTTTT
TRBV9	.	TRBJ1-2	.	CASSVGQNYGYTF	TGTGCCAGCAGCGTAGGACAGAACTATGGCTACACCTTC
TRBV9	.	TRBJ2-7	.	CASSVALGYEQYF	TGTGCCAGCAGCGTAGCTTTGGGTTACGAGCAGTACTTC
TRBV7-8	.	TRBJ2-4	.	CASSAPPKNIQYF	TGTGCCAGCAGCGCCCCACCCAAAAACATTCAGTACTTC
TRBV7-2	.	TRBJ2-3	.	CASSSRWGYREDTQYF	TGTGCCAGCAGCTCCCGATGGGGCTATAGGGAAGATACGCAGTATTTT
TRBV2	.	TRBJ2-1	.	CASTPGQGGINEQFF	TGTGCCAGCACACCAGGACAAGGGGGGATCAATGAGCAGTTCTTC